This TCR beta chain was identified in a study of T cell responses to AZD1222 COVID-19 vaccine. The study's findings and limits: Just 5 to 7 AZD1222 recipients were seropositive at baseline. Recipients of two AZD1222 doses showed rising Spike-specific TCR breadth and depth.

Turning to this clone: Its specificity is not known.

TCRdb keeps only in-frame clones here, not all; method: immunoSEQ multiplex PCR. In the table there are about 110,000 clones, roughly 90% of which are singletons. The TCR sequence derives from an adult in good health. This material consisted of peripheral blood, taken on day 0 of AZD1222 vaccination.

CDR3 loop: CASSSPQAGSTDTQYF. The CDR3 nucleotides read TGTGCCAGCAGTTCCCCTCAAGCGGGCTCCACAGATACGCAGTATTTT. The chain joins TRBV28 to TRBJ2-3, with a tentative D call TRBD2 (6 bases). The ends were cut back, 4 bases at V and 2 bases at J, with 16 bases in the middle. The CDR3 length is 16 residues. The germline gives CDR1 MDHEN, CDR2 SYDVKM.